This TCR beta chain was documented in a study of regulatory T cells in long-lasting Graves disease. Germline CDR1 reads MNHEY; CDR2 reads SVGAGI. Trimming took 0 bases from V and 1 from J, leaving 11 bases between them. There are 16 residues in the CDR3. The TCR beta library used iRepertoire HTBI primers with Arm-PCR amplification of CDR3. TCRdb re-called the multiplex PCR reads with MiXCR, one entry per CDR3 protein. Among 450,000 to 700,000 distinct CDR3 sequences listed, about 13% were seen once. Time point in this sample: newly diagnosed GD, antithyroid drugs for less than 3 months. PBMC-extracted RNA yielded the TCR library. The authors drew approximately 9 milliliters of peripheral blood into EDTA tubes. In addition, the sample was reused for a study of T cells in Graves' hyperthyroidism and ophthalmopathy.

The origin of this receptor is a young man with Graves disease. This chain links TRBV6-5 with TRBJ2-3; the D gene is possibly TRBD2 (6 bases). The sample was peripheral blood mononuclear cells (PBMCs), taken at new diagnosis, from a patient treated with antithyroid drugs. The CDR3 bases are TGTGCCAGCAGTTACTCTTTGACTAGGGGCACAGATACGCAGTATTTT. Encoded protein: CASSYSLTRGTDTQYF.